The 10 T cell receptor beta chains reported below all come from one sample, sequenced in a study of low-dose radiotherapy and immunotherapy resistance in tumors. TRAV- and TRBV-specific primers primed first-strand cDNA, covering alpha and beta chains. TCR amplification involved 20 PCR cycles with a constant-region primer and V-primer adapter. Using its own MiXCR run on the reads, TCRdb lists one record per CDR3 protein. The repertoire holds 100,000 or so distinct CDR3 sequences, under 25% seen once, with approximately 4% in the top ten. The sample's time point: after trial treatment. Treatment here: LDRT plus nivolumab, ipilimumab, low-dose cyclophosphamide and aspirin (RACIN trial). The material sequenced was PBMCs, taken after low-dose radiotherapy plus immunotherapy. Receptors originate from a male donor with prostate cancer.

This clonotype was seen many times. This chain joins TRBV7-6 and TRBJ1-1; weak D call: TRBD1 (6 bases). Trimming cost V 4 bases and J 1 base, with 10 bases left between them. The CDR3 is 14 amino acids. The germline CDR1 and CDR2 sequences are SGHVS and FNYEAQ. The CDR3 loop is CASSSIRGNTEAFF. Written as DNA, the CDR3 is TGTGCCAGCAGCTCAATCAGGGGGAACACTGAAGCTTTCTTT.

The chain links TRBV12-3 or TRBV12-4 to TRBJ2-5; 8 bases line up with TRBD1. V shed 6 bases and J 5 bases; nucleotides not matched to a gene: 11. The CDR3 is 15 residues long. The CDR3, as DNA: TGTGCCAGCAGCCTCAGGGGGCGCGATTGGGAGACCCAGTACTTC. Its protein is CASSLRGRDWETQYF.

This clonotype was counted at least ten times. The genes are TRBV19 and TRBJ1-5, with 8 bases matching TRBD1. The CDR3 consists of 13 residues. Looked up from germline, CDR1 is LNHDA and CDR2 is SQIVND (reference sequence). J lost 7 bases, V lost 8 bases, and 7 bases had no gene match. CDR3 sequence: CASEDRAFQPQHF. For the CDR3, the DNA is TGTGCCAGTGAGGACAGGGCATTCCAGCCCCAGCATTTT.

This clonotype was recorded many times. The CDR3 loop is CASSSSSGIEAFF. Written as DNA, the CDR3 is TGTGCCAGCTCTTCCTCTTCAGGAATCGAAGCTTTCTTT. The chain couples TRBV18 to TRBJ1-1; D is undetermined. CDR3 length equals 13 residues. Germline values: CDR1 KGHSH, CDR2 LQKENI. V was pared by 6 bases and J by 8 bases, with 16 bases between.

The chain links TRBV20-1 to TRBJ2-7; 10 bases are a match to TRBD2. V shed 5 bases, J shed 5 bases, and the junction held 18 bases outside the gene matches. CDR3 length equals 17 residues. The germline V gene has CDR1 DFQATT and CDR2 SNEGSKA (reference sequence). This CDR3 reads CSAVPLPPSGGRDEQYF. CDR3 bases: TGCAGTGCTGTCCCCCTGCCCCCTAGCGGGGGTAGGGACGAGCAGTACTTC.

This clonotype was detected ten times or more. This rearrangement joins TRBV12-5 to TRBJ2-1; D remains unclear. Deletions cut 5 bases from V and 10 bases from J, with 9 bases between. This CDR3 spans 11 amino acids. Germline V gene data show CDR1 as LGHNT and CDR2 as FRNRAP. In nucleotides, the CDR3 is TGTGCTAGTGGTATAAACCGGGAGCAGTTCTTC. Protein product: CASGINREQFF.

The CDR3 DNA follows: TGCGCCAGCAGCCAGGACGGGGGGGATACGCAGTATTTT. This sequence encodes CASSQDGGDTQYF. This chain connects TRBV5-1 to TRBJ2-3; 7 positions agree with TRBD2. The CDR3 spans 13 residues. With V trimmed by 4 bases and J by 6 bases, 5 bases remained unmatched. Germline V gives CDR1 SGHRS, CDR2 YFSETQ.

This clonotype was counted at least ten times. The rearrangement uses TRBV12-3 or TRBV12-4 and TRBJ1-3; no firm D call. V was shortened by 4 bases and J by 0 bases, with 10 bases between the two germline ends. The CDR3 is 15 residues long. DNA of the CDR3: TGTGCCAGCAGTTACGGGGAAACCTCTGGAAACACCATATATTTT. Translating it yields CASSYGETSGNTIYF.

Regarding this clonotype: A much larger clonotype is one base distant, so this may be a read error. The V call is TRBV7-3, the J call TRBJ2-3; no firm D call. CDR1 is SGHTA and CDR2 is FQGTGA in the germline V gene. Trimming took off 3 bases at V and 1 base at J, with 5 bases between the two ends. CDR3 length: 13 amino acids. CDR3 in DNA: TGTGCCAGCAGCTTTATGGGCACAGATACGCAGTATTTT. The encoded protein is CASSFMGTDTQYF.

This clonotype was observed many times. The chain carries TRBV7-9 and TRBJ2-3, with 13 bases fitting TRBD2. The CDR3 totals 17 residues. The junction had 10 bases not matched to a gene; V was cut back by 6 bases and J by 4 bases. In germline, CDR1 is SEHNR, CDR2 FQNEAQ (reference sequence). The chain's CDR3 is CASSSQPGLAGPDTQYF. CDR3 sequence (DNA): TGTGCCAGCAGTTCACAACCGGGACTAGCGGGGCCAGATACGCAGTATTTT.